This TCR beta chain was recovered during a study of CD8 T cells in Susac syndrome. V gave up 1 base and J gave up 3 bases, with 4 bases separating them. There are 12 residues in the CDR3. Germline V gene data show CDR1 as SQVTM and CDR2 as ANQGSEA. Random hexamers primed reverse transcription of about 0.45 to 1 ug RNA. MiXCR was run by TCRdb on the immunoSEQ multiplex PCR reads, yielding one entry per CDR3 protein. The sample comprises approximately 260,000 distinct CDR3 sequences, 90% to 96% of which are singletons, and approximately 0.094% rests with the top ten. This chain joins TRBV29-1 and TRBJ2-1; D remains ambiguous. The receptor's source is a human donor with Susac syndrome. The sequencing sample was made of CD4+ T cells from PBMCs. CDR3 region: CSVEGRYNEQFF. The DNA for the CDR3 is TGCAGCGTTGAAGGGCGCTACAATGAGCAGTTCTTC.